A single sample is the source of the 30 T cell receptor beta chains below, sequenced in a study of blood T cells in healthy people across ages. Combining a sample-barcoded 5' primer with a J-beta primer mix, a second PCR ran for about 7 to 12 cycles. TCRdb analysed the 5' RACE reads with MiXCR anew, one entry per CDR3 protein. This table holds approximately 790,000 distinct CDR3 sequences, under 80% found once. The sample taken for sequencing was blood. These receptors were collected from a young man in good health.

This clonotype was seen a few times. This sequence joins TRBV3-1 and TRBJ2-1, with 10 positions matching TRBD1. Looked up from germline, CDR1 is LGHDT and CDR2 is YNNKEL (reference sequence). This CDR3 has 18 residues. V was clipped by 6 bases and J by 1 base; unmatched bases: 12. The CDR3 DNA reads as TGTGCCAGCAGACTCGGACAGGGGGGGATGGCTTCCTACAATGAGCAGTTCTTC. This codes for CASRLGQGGMASYNEQFF.

The chain combines TRBV28 with TRBJ2-1; D remains unclear. V was shortened by 6 bases and J by 7 bases, with 10 bases between the two germline ends. The CDR3 is 12 amino acids. Looked up from germline, CDR1 is MDHEN and CDR2 is SYDVKM. This chain's CDR3 is CASSFRLNEQFF. The CDR3 region has the DNA TGTGCCAGCAGCTTCCGGCTGAATGAGCAGTTCTTC.

This rearrangement joins TRBV2 to TRBJ1-1, with 7 bases that match TRBD1. Germline V CDR1 and CDR2: SNHLY, FYNNEI. V was clipped by 7 bases and J by 1 base; unmatched bases: 6. CDR3 length: 14 residues. CDR3 loop: CASNPGTANTEAFF. DNA for the CDR3: TGTGCCAGCAACCCCGGGACAGCGAACACTGAAGCTTTCTTT. Full variable domain (rest looked up from reference TRBV2 and TRBJ1-1): EPEVTQTPSHQVTQMGQEVILRCVPISNHLYFYWYRQILGQKVEFLVSFYNNEISEKSEIFDDQFSVERPDGSNFTLKIRSTKLEDSAMYFCASNPGTANTEAFFGQGTRLTVV.

The J gene is TRBJ2-5, the V gene TRBV6-1, with D possibly matching TRBD1 (5 bases). Trimming pared 1 base from V and 4 bases from J, leaving 13 bases between. CDR1 and CDR2 (germline): MNHNS, SASEGT. CDR3 length: 15 residues. The CDR3 is CASSEGSQGGETQYF. The CDR3 DNA sequence: TGTGCCAGCAGTGAAGGTAGTCAGGGTGGAGAGACCCAGTACTTC.

The chain employs TRBV6-5 and TRBJ2-5; tentative D call: TRBD2 (6 bases). The ends were cut back, 6 bases at V and 12 bases at J, with 20 bases in the middle. CDR1 and CDR2 from the germline V gene are MNHEY and SVGAGI. There are 13 residues in the CDR3. CDR3 sequence reads: CASSQGASGVEYF. For the CDR3, the DNA is TGTGCCAGCAGCCAGGGAGCTTCGGGGGTGGAGTACTTC.

This clonotype was counted only a few times. The chain combines TRBV3-1 with TRBJ2-1; TRBD2 aligns across 8 bases. This CDR3 is built from 15 residues. J gave up 2 bases and V 4 bases, and 4 bases lay outside the gene matches. Germline CDR1 reads LGHDT; CDR2 reads YNNKEL (reference sequence). The CDR3 region is CASSPEREPYNEQFF. Here the CDR3 DNA reads TGTGCCAGCAGCCCGGAGCGGGAGCCCTACAATGAGCAGTTCTTC.

The chain carries TRBV5-1 and TRBJ2-3; D uncertain. The CDR3 is made up of 13 amino acids. CDR1 SGHRS and CDR2 YFSETQ come from the germline V gene. V was clipped by 0 bases and J by 4 bases, with 6 bases between them. In DNA form, the CDR3 reads TGCGCCAGCAGCTTGGGAACCTCAGATACGCAGTATTTT. Translated: CASSLGTSDTQYF.

The rearrangement joins TRBV29-1 to TRBJ2-7; no clear D gene. CDR3 length: 11 residues. V was clipped by 7 bases and J by 4 bases, with 11 bases between them. Germline V gene sequence: CDR1 SQVTM, CDR2 ANQGSEA. Here the CDR3 reads CSGEMGYEQYF. The CDR3 DNA follows: TGCAGCGGGGAAATGGGGTACGAGCAGTACTTC.

J is TRBJ2-3 and V is TRBV4-3; tentative D call: TRBD2 (5 bases). This CDR3 spans 15 amino acids. Trimming shortened V by 3 bases and J by 3 bases, and 13 bases separated the two germline ends. Per germline, CDR1 LGHNA and CDR2 YSLEER. The DNA for the CDR3 is TGCGCCAGCAGCCAGAACCGGGGTTGGACAGATACGCAGTATTTT. This codes for CASSQNRGWTDTQYF.

As DNA, the CDR3 is TGTGCCAGCAGTTTGAACTACTACGAGCAGTACTTC. Translated: CASSLNYYEQYF. This chain links TRBV12-3 or TRBV12-4 with TRBJ2-7; D is ambiguous. Trimming took 3 bases from V and 3 from J, leaving 6 bases between them. This CDR3 is built from 12 residues.

This rearrangement joins TRBV6-6 to TRBJ2-5; unclear D gene. CDR1 and CDR2 from the germline V gene are MNHNY and SVGAGI (reference sequence). V gave up 0 bases and J gave up 0 bases, with 8 bases separating them. This CDR3 is 15 amino acids long. CDR3: CASSYSNQHQETQYF. For the CDR3, the DNA is TGTGCCAGCAGTTACTCGAACCAGCACCAAGAGACCCAGTACTTC.

This clonotype has just one count. The CDR3 region is CSARSVSLGETQYF. The CDR3 coding sequence is TGCAGTGCTAGGTCGGTGTCTTTGGGAGAGACCCAGTACTTC. The chain recombines TRBV20-1 with TRBJ2-7; D call uncertain. The DNA end favors TRBJ2-5, so the J call may be wrong. This CDR3 contains 14 residues. CDR1 is DFQATT, CDR2 SNEGSKA, per germline (reference sequence).

The rearrangement joins TRBV6-5 to TRBJ2-6; the D is unclear. There are 13 residues in the CDR3. The germline V gene has CDR1 MNHEY and CDR2 SVGAGI. V lost 9 bases and J 0 bases, leaving 6 bases between the germline ends. The CDR3 is CASYDSGANVLTF. The CDR3, as DNA: TGTGCCAGTTATGACTCTGGGGCCAACGTCCTGACTTTC.

This chain uses TRBV27 with TRBJ2-3, with TRBD2 identical over 7 bases. J was trimmed by 1 base and V by 7 bases; bases with no gene match: 5. This CDR3 is 14 amino acids long. From germline, CDR1 is MNHEY and CDR2 SMNVEV (reference sequence). The CDR3 sequence is CASNPGLRTDTQYF. DNA of the CDR3: TGTGCCAGCAACCCGGGACTACGCACAGATACGCAGTATTTT.

V usage is TRBV3-1 and J usage is TRBJ2-4; D is perhaps TRBD1 (6 bases). The J call is in doubt because the DNA end fits TRBJ2-7 better. The CDR3 has 14 residues. Germline CDR1 and CDR2: LGHDT and YNNKEL (reference sequence). As DNA, the CDR3 is TGTGCCAGCAGCCAAGATCTGGACAGCTACGAGCAGTACTTC. It translates to CASSQDLDSYEQYF.

The chain recombines TRBV5-5 with TRBJ1-2, with unresolved D. Trimming shortened V by 4 bases and J by 2 bases, and 12 bases separated the two germline ends. From germline, CDR1 is SGHKS and CDR2 YYEKEE (reference sequence). The CDR3 sequence is 14 residues long. The CDR3 sequence is CASSPEVNNYGYTF. The CDR3 DNA follows: TGTGCCAGCAGCCCGGAGGTCAACAACTATGGCTACACCTTC.

The chain has TRBV12-3 or TRBV12-4 and TRBJ2-2, with 8 bases fitting TRBD1. V lost 1 base and J lost 3; bases outside the gene matches: 4. The CDR3 is 16 amino acids. The CDR3, as DNA: TGTGCCAGCAGTTTAGGGACAGGGCGAGACACCGGGGAGCTGTTTTTT. Translation: CASSLGTGRDTGELFF.

V usage is TRBV3-1 and J usage is TRBJ2-5; 8 positions agree with TRBD2. J gave up 4 bases and V 2 bases, and 9 bases lay outside the gene matches. The CDR3 contains 16 residues. CDR1 is LGHDT, CDR2 YNNKEL, per germline (reference sequence). The CDR3 DNA is TGTGCCAGCAGCCAATCGAGACGGGGGGGCCTAGAGACCCAGTACTTC. It yields the protein CASSQSRRGGLETQYF.

This chain uses TRBV24-1 with TRBJ2-1; a weak D match, TRBD2 (6 bases). The CDR3 contains 12 residues. V lost 9 bases and J 8 bases, leaving 13 bases between the germline ends. The germline V gene has CDR1 KGHDR and CDR2 SFDVKD. The CDR3 region has the DNA TGTGCCACCGGGCGGGGTTGTGATGAGCAGTTCTTC. This encodes CATGRGCDEQFF.

This clonotype was seen only once. J is TRBJ2-7 and V is TRBV13; D possibly corresponds to TRBD1 (6 bases). TRBJ2-5 explains the end of the DNA better; the J call may be wrong. In germline, CDR1 is PRHDT, CDR2 FYEKMQ (reference sequence). The length of the CDR3 is 15 residues. The CDR3 nucleotides read TGTGCCAGCAGCGGATCCAGGGGCCCCCAAGAGACCCAGTACTTC. Translated: CASSGSRGPQETQYF.

The chain carries TRBV20-1 and TRBJ2-1; 14 nucleotides agree with TRBD2. The CDR3 contains 19 residues. V shed 1 base and J 0 bases; nucleotides not matched to a gene: 8. Germline V gives CDR1 DFQATT, CDR2 SNEGSKA (reference sequence). In DNA, the CDR3 is TGCAGTGCTAGAGTCCTCTGGACTAGCGGGGGGAGCTCCTACAATGAGCAGTTCTTC. This codes for CSARVLWTSGGSSYNEQFF.

This clonotype has just one count. This chain connects TRBV4-2 to TRBJ2-4; weak D call: TRBD1 (6 bases). The CDR3 is made up of 15 amino acids. Trimming took 1 base from V and 3 from J, leaving 10 bases between them. The germline V gene encodes CDR1 LGHNA and CDR2 YNFKEQ. The CDR3 DNA is TGTGCCAGCAGCCAAGTAGGGGGAGTCAAAAACATTCAGTACTTC. Protein product: CASSQVGGVKNIQYF.

The sample holds a few counts of this clonotype. The chain carries TRBV20-1 and TRBJ2-7, with 8 bases that match TRBD1. CDR3 length: 13 amino acids. Germline V lookup: CDR1 DFQATT, CDR2 SNEGSKA (reference sequence). V lost 4 bases, J lost 1 base, and 3 bases stayed unmatched. CDR3 in DNA: TGCAGTGCTACAGGGGGCTTGTCCTACGAGCAGTACTTC. Its protein product is CSATGGLSYEQYF.

V gene TRBV6-1 combines with J gene TRBJ2-7; D is ambiguous. Germline lookup yields CDR1 MNHNS and CDR2 SASEGT. The CDR3 extends over 17 amino acids. Trimming pared 4 bases from V and 2 bases from J, leaving 21 bases between. The CDR3 nucleotides are TGTGCCAGCAGTGCCGGCCGCGGTATTGCAAACCCCTACGAGCAGTACTTC. It encodes CASSAGRGIANPYEQYF.

The chain uses TRBV6-2 or TRBV6-3 and TRBJ2-5; D may be TRBD1 (5 bases). The germline V and J ends were trimmed by 7 bases and 1 base, with 16 bases remaining between them. The CDR3 has 15 amino acids. Germline CDR1 is MNHEY and CDR2 is SVGEGT. The CDR3 DNA follows: TGTGCCAGCACGGGCAGGGCGGTTTTCCAAGAGACCCAGTACTTC. The encoded protein is CASTGRAVFQETQYF.

The chain couples TRBV4-2 to TRBJ2-7, with a possible D match to TRBD1 (6 bases). The length of the CDR3 is 14 residues. Deletions cut 4 bases from V and 2 bases from J, with 12 bases between. Looked up from germline, CDR1 is LGHNA and CDR2 is YNFKEQ. The CDR3 bases are TGTGCCAGCAGCCCACAGGGATTTGCCTACGAGCAGTACTTC. Protein: CASSPQGFAYEQYF.

This clonotype has just a few counts. The chain links TRBV12-3 or TRBV12-4 to TRBJ2-3, with no clear D. The CDR3 has 12 amino acids. Trimming stripped 6 bases from V and 2 bases from J, with 6 bases between. Here the CDR3 reads CASRVNTDTQYF. As DNA, the CDR3 is TGTGCCAGCAGGGTAAACACAGATACGCAGTATTTT.

The rearrangement joins TRBV6-5 to TRBJ2-7; D possibly matches TRBD1 or TRBD2 (5 bases each). The J call may be wrong; the DNA end is better matched by TRBJ2-5. CDR3 length: 14 amino acids. Germline values: CDR1 MNHEY, CDR2 SVGAGI. CDR3 amino acids: CASSLFTWGKTQYF. CDR3 nucleotides: TGTGCCAGCAGTCTATTTACTTGGGGGAAGACCCAGTACTTC.

In DNA, the CDR3 is TGCAGTGCTGCGGGACGGAGCTATGGCTACACCTTC. It translates to CSAAGRSYGYTF. V gene TRBV20-1 combines with J gene TRBJ1-2; D may be TRBD1 (5 bases). CDR3 size: 12 residues. V dropped 5 bases and J dropped 4 bases, with 11 bases sitting between them. Germline assignment: CDR1 DFQATT and CDR2 SNEGSKA (reference sequence).

The count of this clonotype is one. The chain uses TRBV6-5 and TRBJ1-4; 9 bases match TRBD1. V shed 4 bases and J 13 bases; nucleotides not matched to a gene: 7. The CDR3 totals 13 residues. The V gene's germline CDR1 is MNHEY and CDR2 SVGAGI. The CDR3: CASSSGTGIGLFF. The DNA for the CDR3 is TGTGCCAGCAGTTCCGGGACAGGGATTGGACTGTTTTTT.